These 4 T cell receptor beta chains share one sample of origin, sequenced in a study of graft-versus-host responses after intestinal transplantation. Clones were read by immunoSEQ multiplex PCR, and TCRdb kept only the in-frame ones, dropping some. The sample records some 55,000 clones, less than 95% being singletons. This specimen consisted of PBMCs, obtained nearly 670 days after intestinal transplant. These receptors originate from a human patient who received an intestinal transplant, so some T cells may come from the graft donor.

CDR3 nucleotide sequence: TGTGCCAGCAGTCCACAGGGTGGGAACACTGAAGCTTTCTTT. Translated: CASSPQGGNTEAFF. The chain has TRBV2 and TRBJ1-1, with a weak D call TRBD1 (6 bases). The V gene's germline CDR1 is SNHLY and CDR2 FYNNEI. The CDR3 totals 14 residues. The V end lost 5 bases, the J end lost 1 base, and 11 bases lay between the germline ends.

The chain uses TRBV7-9 and TRBJ1-4; 7 bases map to TRBD1. Germline lookup yields CDR1 SEHNR and CDR2 FQNEAQ (reference sequence). Losses at the gene ends were 4 bases for V and 8 bases for J; bases not matched to a gene: 7. There are 14 residues in the CDR3. As DNA, the CDR3 is TGTGCCAGCAGCTGGGACAGCGGCACCGAAAAACTGTTTTTT. Its protein is CASSWDSGTEKLFF.

This rearrangement joins TRBV7-3 to TRBJ2-7; 8 bases line up with TRBD2. The V gene's germline CDR1 is SGHTA and CDR2 FQGTGA. The CDR3 sequence is 14 residues long. V dropped 3 bases and J dropped 4; count of bases not matched to a gene: 5. CDR3 loop: CASSFPRGAYEQYF. The CDR3 DNA is TGTGCCAGCAGCTTCCCGCGGGGGGCTTACGAGCAGTACTTC. The full variable domain, its missing parts supplied by reference TRBV7-3 and TRBJ2-7, is GAGVSQTPSNKVTEKGKYVELRCDPISGHTALYWYRQSLGQGPEFLIYFQGTGAADDSGLPNDRFFAVRPEGSVSTLKIQRTERGDSAVYLCASSFPRGAYEQYFGPGTRLTVT.

There are a few counts of this clone. This chain uses TRBV21-1 with TRBJ2-7; TRBD1 is the table's D call and was not checked against the DNA. TRBV21-1 is a pseudogene. CDR3 size: 14 residues. CDR3 amino acids: CASSLQGAVYEQYF. For the CDR3, the DNA is TGTGCCAGCAGCCTACAGGGGGCGGTCTACGAGCAGTACTTC.